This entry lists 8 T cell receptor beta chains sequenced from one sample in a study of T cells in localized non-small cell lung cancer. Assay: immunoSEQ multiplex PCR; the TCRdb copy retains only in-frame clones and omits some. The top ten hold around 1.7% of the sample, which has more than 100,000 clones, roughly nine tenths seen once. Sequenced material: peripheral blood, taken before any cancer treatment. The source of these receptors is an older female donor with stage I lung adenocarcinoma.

The CDR3 spells CASSGQSGSEKLFF. CDR3 nucleotides: TGTGCCAGCAGCGGACAATCAGGGTCTGAAAAACTGTTTTTT. The rearrangement uses TRBV6-5 and TRBJ1-4, with a weak D call TRBD1 (5 bases). This CDR3 spans 14 amino acids. Trimming stripped 6 bases from V and 7 bases from J, with 15 bases between. Germline CDR1 is MNHEY and CDR2 is SVGAGI.

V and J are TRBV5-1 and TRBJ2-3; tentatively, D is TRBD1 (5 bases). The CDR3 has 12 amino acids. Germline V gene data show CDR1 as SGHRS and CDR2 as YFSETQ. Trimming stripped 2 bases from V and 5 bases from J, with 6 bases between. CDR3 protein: CASSLDRDTQYF. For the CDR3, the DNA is TGCGCCAGCAGCTTAGACAGAGATACGCAGTATTTT.

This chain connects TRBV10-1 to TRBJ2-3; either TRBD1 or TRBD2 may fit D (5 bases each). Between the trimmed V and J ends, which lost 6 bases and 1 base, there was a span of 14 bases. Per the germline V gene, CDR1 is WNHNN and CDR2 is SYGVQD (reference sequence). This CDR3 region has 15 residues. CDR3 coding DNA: TGCGCCAGCAGCCGACGTTCGGGACGCACAGATACGCAGTATTTT. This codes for CASSRRSGRTDTQYF.

The CDR3 spells CAWSVLAGRDTQYF. CDR3 in DNA: TGTGCCTGGAGTGTTCTAGCGGGGAGGGATACGCAGTATTTT. This chain links TRBV30 with TRBJ2-3, with 9 bases lining up with TRBD2. There are 14 residues in the CDR3. Germline loops: CDR1 GTSNPN, CDR2 SVGIG (reference sequence). J gave up 6 bases and V 0 bases, and 4 bases lay outside the gene matches.

This chain's CDR3 is CASSLDPGGPLNTQYF. DNA for the CDR3: TGTGCCAGCAGCTTGGATCCGGGAGGGCCTCTCAATACGCAGTATTTT. The chain employs TRBV5-4 and TRBJ2-3; 8 nucleotides line up with TRBD2. After removal of 0 bases from V and 7 bases from J, the junction contained 10 bases not matched to a gene. Per the germline V gene, CDR1 is SGHNT and CDR2 is YYREEE (reference sequence). The CDR3 has 16 residues.

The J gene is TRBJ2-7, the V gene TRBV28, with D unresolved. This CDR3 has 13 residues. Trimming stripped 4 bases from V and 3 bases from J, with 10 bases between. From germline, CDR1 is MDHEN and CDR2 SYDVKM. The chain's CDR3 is CASSSILVYEQYF. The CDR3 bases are TGTGCCAGCAGTTCTATCCTGGTCTACGAGCAGTACTTC.

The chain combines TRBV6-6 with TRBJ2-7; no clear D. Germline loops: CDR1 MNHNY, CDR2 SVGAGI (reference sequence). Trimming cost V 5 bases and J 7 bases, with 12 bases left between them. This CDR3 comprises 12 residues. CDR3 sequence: CASSQTSDEQYF. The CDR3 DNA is TGTGCCAGCAGTCAGACTTCTGATGAGCAGTACTTC.

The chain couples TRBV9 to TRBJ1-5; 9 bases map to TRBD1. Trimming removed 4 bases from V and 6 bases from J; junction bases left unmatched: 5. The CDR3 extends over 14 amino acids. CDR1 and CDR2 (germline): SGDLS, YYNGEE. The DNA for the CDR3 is TGTGCCAGCAGCTCCACAGGGGGCGTTCAGCCCCAGCATTTT. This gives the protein CASSSTGGVQPQHF.